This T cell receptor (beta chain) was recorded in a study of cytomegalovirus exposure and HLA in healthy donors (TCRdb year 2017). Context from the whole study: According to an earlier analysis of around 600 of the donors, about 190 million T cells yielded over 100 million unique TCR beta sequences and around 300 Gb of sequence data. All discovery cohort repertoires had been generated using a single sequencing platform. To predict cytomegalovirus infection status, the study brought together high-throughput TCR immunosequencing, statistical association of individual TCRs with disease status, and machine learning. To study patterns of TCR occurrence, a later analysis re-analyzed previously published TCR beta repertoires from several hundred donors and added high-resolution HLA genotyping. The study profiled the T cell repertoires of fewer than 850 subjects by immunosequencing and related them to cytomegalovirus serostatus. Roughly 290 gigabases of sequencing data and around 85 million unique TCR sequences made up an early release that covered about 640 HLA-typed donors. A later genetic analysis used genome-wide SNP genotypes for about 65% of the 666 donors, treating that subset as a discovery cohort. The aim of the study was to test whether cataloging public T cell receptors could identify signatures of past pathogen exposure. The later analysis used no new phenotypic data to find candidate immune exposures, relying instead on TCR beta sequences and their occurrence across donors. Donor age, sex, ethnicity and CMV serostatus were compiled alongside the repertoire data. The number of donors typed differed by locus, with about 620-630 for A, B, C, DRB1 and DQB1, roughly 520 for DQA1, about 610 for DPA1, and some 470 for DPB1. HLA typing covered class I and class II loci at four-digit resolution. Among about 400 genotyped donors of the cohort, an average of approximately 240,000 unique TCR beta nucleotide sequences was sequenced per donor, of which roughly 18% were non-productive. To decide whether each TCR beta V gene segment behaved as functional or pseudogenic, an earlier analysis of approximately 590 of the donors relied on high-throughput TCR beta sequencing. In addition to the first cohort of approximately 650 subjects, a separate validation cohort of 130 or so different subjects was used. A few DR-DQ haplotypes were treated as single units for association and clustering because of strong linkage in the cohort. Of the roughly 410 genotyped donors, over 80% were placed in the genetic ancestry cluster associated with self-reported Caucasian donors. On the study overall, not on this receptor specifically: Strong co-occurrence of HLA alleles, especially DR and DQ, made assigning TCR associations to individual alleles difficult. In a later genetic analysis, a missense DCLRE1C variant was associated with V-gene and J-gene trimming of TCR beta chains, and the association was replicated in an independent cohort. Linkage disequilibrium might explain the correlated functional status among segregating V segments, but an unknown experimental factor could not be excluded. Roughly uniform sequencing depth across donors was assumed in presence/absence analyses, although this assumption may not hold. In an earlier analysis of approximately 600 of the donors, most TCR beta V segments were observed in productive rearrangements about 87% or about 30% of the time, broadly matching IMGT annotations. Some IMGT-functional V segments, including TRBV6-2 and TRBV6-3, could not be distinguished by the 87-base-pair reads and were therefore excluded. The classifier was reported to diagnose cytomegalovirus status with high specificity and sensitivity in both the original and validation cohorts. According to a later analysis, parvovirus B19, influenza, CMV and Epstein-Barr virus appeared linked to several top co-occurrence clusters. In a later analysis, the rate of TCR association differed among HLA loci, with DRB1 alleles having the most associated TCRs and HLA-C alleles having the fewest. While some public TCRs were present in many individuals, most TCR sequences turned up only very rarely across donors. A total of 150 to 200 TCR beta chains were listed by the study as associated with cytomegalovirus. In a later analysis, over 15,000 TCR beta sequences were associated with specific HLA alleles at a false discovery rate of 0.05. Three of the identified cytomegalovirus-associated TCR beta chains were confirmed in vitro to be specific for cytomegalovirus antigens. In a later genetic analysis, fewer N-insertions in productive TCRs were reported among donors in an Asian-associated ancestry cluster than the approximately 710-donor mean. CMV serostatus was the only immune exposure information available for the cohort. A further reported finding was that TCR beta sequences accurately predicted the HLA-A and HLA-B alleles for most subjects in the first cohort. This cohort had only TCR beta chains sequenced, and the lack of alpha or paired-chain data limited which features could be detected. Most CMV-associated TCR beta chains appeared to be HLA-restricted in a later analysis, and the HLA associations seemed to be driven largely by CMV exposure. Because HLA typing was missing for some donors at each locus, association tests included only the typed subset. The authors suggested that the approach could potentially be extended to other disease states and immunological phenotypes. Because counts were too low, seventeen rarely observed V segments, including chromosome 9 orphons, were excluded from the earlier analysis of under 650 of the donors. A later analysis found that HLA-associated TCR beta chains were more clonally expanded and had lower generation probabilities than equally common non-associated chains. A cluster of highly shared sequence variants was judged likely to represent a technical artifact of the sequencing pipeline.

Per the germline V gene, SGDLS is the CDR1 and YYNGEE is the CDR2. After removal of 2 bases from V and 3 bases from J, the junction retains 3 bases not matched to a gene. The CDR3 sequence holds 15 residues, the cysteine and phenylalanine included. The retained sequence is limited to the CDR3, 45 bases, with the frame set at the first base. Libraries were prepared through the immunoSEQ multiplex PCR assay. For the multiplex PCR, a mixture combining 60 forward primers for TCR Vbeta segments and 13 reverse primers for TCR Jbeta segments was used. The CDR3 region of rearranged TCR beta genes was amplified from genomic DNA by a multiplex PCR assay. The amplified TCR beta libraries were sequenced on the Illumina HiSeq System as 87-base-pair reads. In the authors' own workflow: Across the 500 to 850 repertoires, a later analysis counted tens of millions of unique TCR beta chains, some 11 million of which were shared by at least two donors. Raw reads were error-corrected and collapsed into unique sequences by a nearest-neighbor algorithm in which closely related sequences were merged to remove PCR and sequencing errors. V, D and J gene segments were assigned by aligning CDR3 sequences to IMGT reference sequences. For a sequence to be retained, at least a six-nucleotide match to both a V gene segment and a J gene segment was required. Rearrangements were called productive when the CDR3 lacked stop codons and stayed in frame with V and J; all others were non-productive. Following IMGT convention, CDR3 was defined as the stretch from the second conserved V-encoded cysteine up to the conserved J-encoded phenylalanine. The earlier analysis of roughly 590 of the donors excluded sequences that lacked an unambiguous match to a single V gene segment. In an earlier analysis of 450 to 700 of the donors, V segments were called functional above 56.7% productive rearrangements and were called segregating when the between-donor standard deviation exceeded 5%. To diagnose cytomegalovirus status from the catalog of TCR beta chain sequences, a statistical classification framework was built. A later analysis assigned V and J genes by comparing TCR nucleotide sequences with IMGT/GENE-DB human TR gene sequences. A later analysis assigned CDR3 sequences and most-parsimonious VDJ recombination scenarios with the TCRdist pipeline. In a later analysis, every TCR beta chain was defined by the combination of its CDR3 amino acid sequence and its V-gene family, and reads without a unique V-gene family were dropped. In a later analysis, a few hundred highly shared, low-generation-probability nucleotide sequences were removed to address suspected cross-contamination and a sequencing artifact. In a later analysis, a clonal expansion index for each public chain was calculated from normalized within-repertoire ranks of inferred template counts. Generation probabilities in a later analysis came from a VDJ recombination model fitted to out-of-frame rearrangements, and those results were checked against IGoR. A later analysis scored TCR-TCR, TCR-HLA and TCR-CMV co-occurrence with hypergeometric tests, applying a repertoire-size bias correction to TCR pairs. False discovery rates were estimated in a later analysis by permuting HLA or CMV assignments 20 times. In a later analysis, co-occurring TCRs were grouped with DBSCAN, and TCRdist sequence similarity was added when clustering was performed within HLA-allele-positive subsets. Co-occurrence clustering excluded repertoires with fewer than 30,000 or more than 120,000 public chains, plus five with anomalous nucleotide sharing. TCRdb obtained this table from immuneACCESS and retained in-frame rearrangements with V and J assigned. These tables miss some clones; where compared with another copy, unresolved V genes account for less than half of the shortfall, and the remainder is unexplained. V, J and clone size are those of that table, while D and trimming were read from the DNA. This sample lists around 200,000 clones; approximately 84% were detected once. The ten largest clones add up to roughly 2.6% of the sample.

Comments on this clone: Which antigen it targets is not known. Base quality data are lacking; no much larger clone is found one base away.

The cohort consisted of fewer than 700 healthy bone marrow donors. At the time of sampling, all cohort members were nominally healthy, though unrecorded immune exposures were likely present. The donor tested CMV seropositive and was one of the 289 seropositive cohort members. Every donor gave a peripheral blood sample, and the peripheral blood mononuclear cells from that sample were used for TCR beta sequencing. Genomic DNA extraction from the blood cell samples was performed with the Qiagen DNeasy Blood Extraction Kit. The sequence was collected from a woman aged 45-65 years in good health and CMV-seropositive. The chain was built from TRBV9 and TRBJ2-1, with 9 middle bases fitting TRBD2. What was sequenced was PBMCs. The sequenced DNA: TGTGCCAGCAGCGTCCTTAGCGGGGGCTACAATGAGCAGTTCTTC. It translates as CASSVLSGGYNEQFF. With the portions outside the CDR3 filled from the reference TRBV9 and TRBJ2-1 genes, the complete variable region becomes DSGVTQTPKHLITATGQRVTLRCSPRSGDLSVYWYQQSLDQGLQFLIQYYNGEERAKGNILERFSAQQFPDLHSELNLSSLELGDSALYFCASSVLSGGYNEQFFGPGTRLTVL.